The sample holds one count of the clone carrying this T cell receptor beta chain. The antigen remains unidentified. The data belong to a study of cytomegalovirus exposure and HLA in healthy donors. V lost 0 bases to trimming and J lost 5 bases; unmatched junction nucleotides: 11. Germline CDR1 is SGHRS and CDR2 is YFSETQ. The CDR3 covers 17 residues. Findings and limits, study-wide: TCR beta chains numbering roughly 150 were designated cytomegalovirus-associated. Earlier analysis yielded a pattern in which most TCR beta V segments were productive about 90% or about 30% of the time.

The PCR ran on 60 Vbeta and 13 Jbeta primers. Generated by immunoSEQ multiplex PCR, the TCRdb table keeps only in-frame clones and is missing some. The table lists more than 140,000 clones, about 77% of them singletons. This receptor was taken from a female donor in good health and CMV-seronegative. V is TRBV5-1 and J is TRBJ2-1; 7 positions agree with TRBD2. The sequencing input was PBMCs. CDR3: CASSLAGTTTRHNEQFF. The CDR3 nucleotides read TGCGCCAGCAGCTTGGCCGGGACTACGACCCGACACAATGAGCAGTTCTTC.